This T cell receptor (beta chain) was retrieved from a study of cytomegalovirus exposure and HLA in healthy donors. Study outcomes and limitations: In vitro assays verified that three CMV-associated chains recognized CMV antigens specifically.

The junction had 5 bases not matched to a gene; V was cut back by 2 bases and J by 5 bases. The CDR3 consists of 15 residues. Germline loops: CDR1 MNHNS, CDR2 SASEGT. PCR involved 60 Vbeta and 13 Jbeta primers. Some clones are missing from TCRdb's copy, which holds only in-frame ones; the method was immunoSEQ multiplex PCR. Here the sample spans about 160,000 clones, around 73% being singletons. In its sample, this clone was seen a few times. What it binds is unknown. This clonotype originated in a male donor in good health and CMV-seronegative. Input material: PBMCs. The genes are TRBV6-1 and TRBJ1-1; 10 positions agree with TRBD1. The CDR3 loop reads CASSEYRTGGTEAFF. The CDR3 region has the DNA TGTGCCAGCAGTGAATATAGGACAGGGGGTACTGAAGCTTTCTTT.